The 19 T cell receptor beta chains below come from one sample, sequenced in a study of cytomegalovirus exposure and HLA in healthy donors. PCR was performed using 60 Vbeta and 13 Jbeta primers. Some clones are missing from TCRdb's copy, which holds only in-frame ones; the method was immunoSEQ multiplex PCR. The sample includes 150,000 or so clones, around 79% seen only once; the top ten take around 7.2%. The sequencing input was PBMCs. These receptors were taken from a man under 40 in good health and CMV-seropositive.

This chain joins TRBV5-1 and TRBJ1-2; D is uncertain. The V end was cut by 0 bases, the J end by 2 bases, with 5 bases between. Germline V lookup: CDR1 SGHRS, CDR2 YFSETQ. The CDR3 loop spans 13 amino acids. In nucleotides, the CDR3 is TGCGCCAGCAGCTTGGATAAAAACTATGGCTACACCTTC. As protein: CASSLDKNYGYTF.

V usage is TRBV5-6 and J usage is TRBJ1-3, with TRBD1 matching over 8 bases. Germline V gene data show CDR1 as SGHDT and CDR2 as YYEEEE. After removal of 3 bases from V and 2 bases from J, the junction contained 4 bases not matched to a gene. The CDR3 spans 15 residues. The DNA of the CDR3 is TGTGCCAGCAGCTACGGACAGGGACCTGGAAACACCATATATTTT. Amino acid sequence: CASSYGQGPGNTIYF.

J is TRBJ2-6 and V is TRBV27; TRBD2 matches at 13 bases. The V and J ends lost 3 bases and 0 bases, in that order; junction bases with no gene match: 5. The V gene's germline CDR1 is MNHEY and CDR2 SMNVEV (reference sequence). The CDR3 consists of 19 residues. The CDR3 nucleotides are TGTGCCAGCAGTTTGTTCCGACTAGCGGGAGGCTCTGGGGCCAACGTCCTGACTTTC. This translates into CASSLFRLAGGSGANVLTF. Full variable domain (remainder filled in from reference TRBV27 and TRBJ2-6): EAQVTQNPRYLITVTGKKLTVTCSQNMNHEYMSWYRQDPGLGLRQIYYSMNVEVTDKGDVPEGYKVSRKEKRNFPLILESPSPNQTSLYFCASSLFRLAGGSGANVLTFGAGSRLTVL.

This chain connects TRBV5-1 to TRBJ1-1; D unresolved. This CDR3 is built from 14 residues. Germline V gives CDR1 SGHRS, CDR2 YFSETQ. V lost 5 bases and J 4 bases, leaving 15 bases between the germline ends. CDR3 sequence reads: CASSFAGGVTEAFF. The CDR3 DNA reads as TGCGCCAGCAGTTTCGCAGGAGGAGTCACTGAAGCTTTCTTT.

V is TRBV4-1 and J is TRBJ2-1; 8 nucleotides agree with TRBD2. CDR3 length: 16 amino acids. Germline V gene lookup returns CDR1 MGHRA and CDR2 YSYEKL. With 1 base clipped from V and 6 bases from J, the junction kept 8 bases outside the gene matches. The DNA for the CDR3 is TGCGCCAGCAGCCAAGGTTCTCTAGCGGGCCTCAATGAGCAGTTCTTC. Its translation is CASSQGSLAGLNEQFF.

CDR3 coding DNA: TGTGCCAGCAGCTTAGCAGGGGAATCACCCCTCCACTTT. Translation gives CASSLAGESPLHF. The chain uses TRBV11-1 and TRBJ1-6; the D gene is possibly TRBD1 (5 bases). The CDR3 extends over 13 amino acids. Germline CDR1 reads SGHAT; CDR2 reads FQDESV (reference sequence). The ends were cut back, 0 bases at V and 10 bases at J, with 7 bases in the middle.

This rearrangement joins TRBV9 to TRBJ2-1; D perhaps matches TRBD1 (5 bases). Germline values: CDR1 SGDLS, CDR2 YYNGEE. The CDR3 has 13 residues. V was pared by 2 bases and J by 9 bases, with 12 bases between. In nucleotides, the CDR3 is TGTGCCAGCAGCGTCCAGGGAAATGGTGAGCAGTTCTTC. Translated: CASSVQGNGEQFF. The whole variable domain, filled in from reference TRBV9 and TRBJ2-1, reads DSGVTQTPKHLITATGQRVTLRCSPRSGDLSVYWYQQSLDQGLQFLIQYYNGEERAKGNILERFSAQQFPDLHSELNLSSLELGDSALYFCASSVQGNGEQFFGPGTRLTVL.

The rearrangement links TRBV28 to TRBJ2-7; D call uncertain. In germline, CDR1 is MDHEN, CDR2 SYDVKM. The V and J ends lost 3 bases and 6 bases respectively, with 6 bases between them. There are 11 residues in the CDR3. The CDR3 is CASSLRGEQYF. The CDR3 DNA sequence: TGTGCCAGCAGTTTGCGTGGCGAGCAGTACTTC.

This clone was seen a single time. The chain uses TRBV6-5 and TRBJ2-7; TRBD2 matches 9 bases. This CDR3 contains 14 residues. The germline V gene has CDR1 MNHEY and CDR2 SVGAGI. Trimming removed 6 bases from V and 2 bases from J; junction bases left unmatched: 5. CDR3 residues: CASSQGGRAYEQYF. As DNA, the CDR3 is TGTGCCAGCAGCCAGGGCGGGAGGGCCTACGAGCAGTACTTC.

This clone came up a few times. The CDR3 reads CASSQDRRLDEQFF. Here the CDR3 DNA reads TGTGCCAGCAGCCAGGACAGACGCCTTGATGAGCAGTTCTTC. This chain connects TRBV4-2 to TRBJ2-1, with D possibly TRBD1 on 6 matching bases. Trimming pared 3 bases from V and 8 bases from J, leaving 14 bases between. The CDR3 totals 14 residues. Per germline, CDR1 LGHNA and CDR2 YNFKEQ.

A word on this clone: The sample has other DNA sequences that encode this CDR3 too. The gene calls are TRBV28 and TRBJ2-6, with D perhaps matching TRBD2 (5 bases). Trimming left V 5 bases short and J 1 base short, with 9 bases between. The CDR3 loop spans 15 amino acids. Per the germline V gene, CDR1 is MDHEN and CDR2 is SYDVKM. The CDR3, as DNA: TGTGCCAGCAGTCCCGGCGGGTCTGGGGCCAACGTCCTGACTTTC. The encoded protein is CASSPGGSGANVLTF. The variable domain in full, completed from reference TRBV28 and TRBJ2-6, reads DVKVTQSSRYLVKRTGEKVFLECVQDMDHENMFWYRQDPGLGLRLIYFSYDVKMKEKGDIPEGYSVSREKKERFSLILESASTNQTSMYLCASSPGGSGANVLTFGAGSRLTVL.

The rearrangement joins TRBV7-8 to TRBJ1-5; D might be TRBD1 (6 bases). The V end was cut by 3 bases, the J end by 0 bases, with 12 bases between. CDR3 size: 16 residues. Germline assignment: CDR1 SGHVS and CDR2 FQNEAQ. The chain's CDR3 is CASSFQGIASNQPQHF. In nucleotides, the CDR3 is TGTGCCAGCAGCTTTCAGGGGATAGCTAGCAATCAGCCCCAGCATTTT.

V and J are TRBV13 and TRBJ2-7, with D tentatively TRBD1 (6 bases). Germline CDR1 and CDR2: PRHDT and FYEKMQ (reference sequence). The CDR3 is made up of 12 amino acids. Trimming removed 5 bases at V and 6 bases at J, with 11 bases between. This CDR3 is CASSLGQSEQYF. CDR3 DNA sequence: TGTGCCAGCAGCCTCGGACAGTCCGAGCAGTACTTC.

This rearrangement joins TRBV15 to TRBJ1-5; TRBD1 might be the D (5 bases). Germline V gene data show CDR1 as LNHNV and CDR2 as YYDKDF (reference sequence). V lost 0 bases to trimming and J lost 5 bases, with 11 bases between them. This CDR3 region has 15 residues. The CDR3 loop reads CATSRDRGRDQPQHF. In nucleotides, the CDR3 is TGTGCCACCAGCAGAGATAGGGGAAGGGATCAGCCCCAGCATTTT.

This clone was seen once. The chain is built from TRBV6-5 and TRBJ1-5; 7 bases map to TRBD1. CDR3 length: 13 residues. From germline, CDR1 is MNHEY and CDR2 SVGAGI. The trim removed 5 bases at V and 7 bases at J, leaving 5 bases unmatched. Here the CDR3 reads CASSRQGVQPQHF. CDR3 nucleotides: TGTGCCAGCAGTCGTCAGGGGGTCCAGCCCCAGCATTTT.

The chain employs TRBV9 and TRBJ1-2; tentatively, D is TRBD1 (6 bases). Looked up from germline, CDR1 is SGDLS and CDR2 is YYNGEE. This CDR3 is 15 amino acids long. V lost 0 bases to trimming and J lost 4 bases, with 13 bases between them. The CDR3 is CASSVGTRGSYGYTF. The CDR3, as DNA: TGTGCCAGCAGCGTAGGGACCAGGGGTAGCTATGGCTACACCTTC.

About this clone itself: An end of the junction does not agree with germline; a read error may underlie this. The chain is built from TRBV30 and TRBJ2-3; D perhaps matches TRBD1 (5 bases). Germline V gives CDR1 GTSNPN, CDR2 SVGIG (reference sequence). CDR3 size: 16 residues. CDR3 protein: CAWRGARILPTDRQYF. The DNA for the CDR3 is TGTGCCTGGAGAGGGGCCCGGATTCTCCCCACAGATAGGCAGTATTTT. Based on the CDR3 plus reference TRBV30 and TRBJ2-3, the full variable domain is SQTIHQWPATLVQPVGSPLSLECTVEGTSNPNLYWYRQAAGRGLQLLFYSVGIGQISSEVPQNLSASRPQDRQFILSSKKLLLSDSGFYLCAWRGARILPTDRQYFGPGTRLTVL.

This chain links TRBV27 with TRBJ2-2, with D possibly TRBD2 on 7 matching bases. Germline-derived CDR1 and CDR2 are MNHEY and SMNVEV (reference sequence). There are 14 residues in the CDR3. V was pared by 5 bases and J by 4 bases, with 11 bases between. CDR3 region: CASSRRGGTGELFF. The CDR3 DNA reads TGTGCCAGCAGTCGGAGGGGGGGCACCGGGGAGCTGTTTTTT.

This chain connects TRBV14 to TRBJ1-3; D gene ambiguous. V gave up 0 bases and J gave up 2 bases, with 5 bases separating them. The CDR3 consists of 14 residues. CDR1 and CDR2 from the germline V gene are SGHDN and FVKESK. DNA of the CDR3: TGTGCCAGCAGCCAAGACGGGGCTGGAAACACCATATATTTT. This codes for CASSQDGAGNTIYF.